The 32 T cell receptor beta chains reported below all come from one sample, sequenced in a study of shared clonotypes between healthy human individuals. Sequenced by immunoSEQ multiplex PCR; TCRdb stores in-frame clones only, minus some. This sample has approximately 2,000,000 clones, with around 93% found just once. The sequenced sample consisted of naive CD4+ T cells from PBMCs. Subset in this sample: CD45RA+ positively selected. The receptors here all came from a man younger than 35 in good health. Some clones in this sample may be carry-over from other donors' samples.

This clone was counted a single time. The rearrangement joins TRBV6-1 to TRBJ1-3; 7 bases match TRBD1. This CDR3 is built from 11 residues. Germline loops: CDR1 MNHNS, CDR2 SASEGT. Trimming took 7 bases from V and 12 from J; bases not matched to a gene: 6. Here the CDR3 reads CASTGRGVIYF. As DNA, the CDR3 is TGTGCCAGCACCGGCAGGGGGGTCATATATTTT.

CDR3 coding DNA: TGTGCCTTAACCCGGGACAGAAACGGACTCTCCTACAATGAGCAGTTCTTC. It yields the protein CALTRDRNGLSYNEQFF. The chain links TRBV30 to TRBJ2-1, with TRBD1 identical over 7 bases. The V gene's germline CDR1 is GTSNPN and CDR2 SVGIG (reference sequence). This CDR3 contains 17 residues. V trimming: 7 bases; J trimming: 0 bases; junction bases outside the gene matches: 15.

The gene calls are TRBV9 and TRBJ2-3; 13 positions match TRBD2. This CDR3 contains 17 residues. V lost 0 bases, J lost 4 bases, and 5 bases stayed unmatched. Germline V gives CDR1 SGDLS, CDR2 YYNGEE. The CDR3 reads CASSVGLLAGGADTQYF. In nucleotides, the CDR3 is TGTGCCAGCAGCGTAGGATTACTAGCGGGAGGGGCAGATACGCAGTATTTT.

This chain joins TRBV6-1 and TRBJ1-3; D is uncertain. Per the germline V gene, CDR1 is MNHNS and CDR2 is SASEGT. This CDR3 has 16 residues. V dropped 1 base and J dropped 0 bases, with 10 bases sitting between them. Here the CDR3 reads CASSEGSGFSGNTIYF. CDR3 sequence (DNA): TGTGCCAGCAGTGAAGGGTCGGGCTTCTCTGGAAACACCATATATTTT.

V is TRBV5-1 and J is TRBJ2-2, with TRBD1 identical over 9 bases. The V segment lost 4 bases and the J segment 4 bases; nucleotides outside the gene matches: 2. Germline V lookup: CDR1 SGHRS, CDR2 YFSETQ. This CDR3 spans 14 amino acids. The CDR3 reads CASSKDRGTGELFF. CDR3 DNA sequence: TGCGCCAGCAGCAAGGACAGGGGCACCGGGGAGCTGTTTTTT.

A note on this clone: The same CDR3 also results from other DNA sequences found in this sample. The genes are TRBV5-1 and TRBJ1-1; D gene unclear. The V gene's germline CDR1 is SGHRS and CDR2 YFSETQ. The ends were cut back, 0 bases at V and 0 bases at J, with 6 bases in the middle. The CDR3 runs 14 residues. CDR3 loop: CASSLDAMNTEAFF. DNA for the CDR3: TGCGCCAGCAGCTTGGACGCAATGAACACTGAAGCTTTCTTT.

This chain uses TRBV7-9 with TRBJ2-2; 8 bases are shared with TRBD1. From germline, CDR1 is SEHNR and CDR2 FQNEAQ (reference sequence). This CDR3 has 14 residues. V shed 5 bases, J shed 6 bases, and the junction held 5 bases outside the gene matches. Here the CDR3 DNA reads TGTGCCAGCAGCGTCGCGGACAGGGCCGGGGAGCTGTTTTTT. Residues: CASSVADRAGELFF.

J is TRBJ1-2 and V is TRBV19; possibly TRBD1 for D (5 bases). There are 14 residues in the CDR3. CDR1 is LNHDA and CDR2 is SQIVND in the germline V gene (reference sequence). The V end was cut by 4 bases, the J end by 0 bases, with 9 bases between. This chain's CDR3 is CASSRGPSNYGYTF. For the CDR3, the DNA is TGTGCCAGTAGTAGGGGACCATCTAACTATGGCTACACCTTC.

V and J are TRBV5-6 and TRBJ2-5; TRBD1 is a possible D gene (5 bases). The CDR3 has 17 amino acids. CDR1 is SGHDT and CDR2 is YYEEEE in the germline V gene. V lost 6 bases and J lost 2, with 23 bases in between. The CDR3 loop reads CASKRYRGPLRQETQYF. The DNA for the CDR3 is TGTGCCAGCAAACGATATAGGGGCCCCCTACGTCAAGAGACCCAGTACTTC.

V usage is TRBV10-3 and J usage is TRBJ2-5; TRBD2 agrees at 8 bases. V was pared by 0 bases and J by 3 bases, with 3 bases of the junction left unmatched. Germline V gene sequence: CDR1 ENHRY, CDR2 SYGVKD. CDR3 length: 15 residues. This CDR3 is CAISESGAGEETQYF. DNA for the CDR3: TGTGCCATCAGTGAGTCGGGAGCGGGAGAAGAGACCCAGTACTTC.

The V gene is TRBV7-3, the J gene TRBJ2-1, with 7 bases aligning to TRBD2. Losses at the gene ends were 5 bases for V and 10 bases for J; bases not matched to a gene: 8. In germline, CDR1 is SGHTA, CDR2 FQGTGA. The CDR3 loop spans 13 amino acids. The CDR3 sequence is CASSPQREPEQFF. The CDR3 bases are TGTGCCAGCAGCCCCCAGCGGGAACCCGAGCAGTTCTTC.

V and J are TRBV11-2 and TRBJ1-5; D not resolved. From germline, CDR1 is SGHAT and CDR2 FQNNGV. The CDR3 length is 13 residues. Trimming cost V 1 base and J 5 bases, with 6 bases left between them. The CDR3 protein is CASSLGWDQPQHF. The CDR3 DNA reads TGTGCCAGCAGCTTAGGGTGGGATCAGCCCCAGCATTTT.

This chain connects TRBV4-2 to TRBJ1-1; a possible D gene is TRBD1 (6 bases). The V gene lost 3 bases and the J gene lost 5 bases, with 13 bases spanning the gap. Germline CDR1 and CDR2: LGHNA and YNFKEQ. CDR3 length equals 14 residues. The CDR3 region has the DNA TGTGCCAGCAGCCACCGGCAGGGGAATACTGAAGCTTTCTTT. Its protein product is CASSHRQGNTEAFF.

The chain is built from TRBV28 and TRBJ2-7; D might be TRBD2 (6 bases). V was clipped by 5 bases and J by 0 bases, with 11 bases between them. The germline CDR1 and CDR2 sequences are MDHEN and SYDVKM. This CDR3 has 14 amino acids. The chain's CDR3 is CASSRDLLSYEQYF. CDR3 in DNA: TGTGCCAGCAGTCGGGACTTACTCTCCTACGAGCAGTACTTC.

Remarks on this clone: The same CDR3 is also encoded by other DNA sequences in this sample. The chain recombines TRBV4-1 with TRBJ1-3; D is perhaps TRBD1 (5 bases). Per germline, CDR1 MGHRA and CDR2 YSYEKL. V lost 1 base, J lost 0 bases, and 7 bases lay in between. CDR3 length equals 15 residues. The CDR3 protein is CASSQVGLSGNTIYF. Written as DNA, the CDR3 is TGCGCCAGCAGCCAAGTGGGACTCTCTGGAAACACCATATATTTT.

The chain employs TRBV6-5 and TRBJ2-7, with TRBD1 identical over 9 bases. Germline V gene sequence: CDR1 MNHEY, CDR2 SVGAGI. The CDR3 spans 14 residues. V trimming: 6 bases; J trimming: 1 base; junction bases outside the gene matches: 4. CDR3 nucleotides: TGTGCCAGCAGGGGGGGACAGGGATCCTACGAGCAGTACTTC. Translating gives CASRGGQGSYEQYF.

About this clone: A junction boundary mismatches the germline segment, possibly from a read error. The genes are TRBV9 and TRBJ2-1; 9 positions match TRBD2. The CDR3 length is 14 residues. The germline gives CDR1 SGDLS, CDR2 YYNGEE. This CDR3 is CASSVAGDYNEQFF. CDR3 bases: TGTGCCAGCAGTGTAGCGGGGGATTACAATGAGCAGTTCTTC.

The chain recombines TRBV18 with TRBJ1-4, with a tentative D call TRBD1 (5 bases). The CDR3 extends over 16 amino acids. In germline, CDR1 is KGHSH, CDR2 LQKENI. The V gene lost 2 bases and the J gene lost 8 bases, with 18 bases spanning the gap. DNA for the CDR3: TGTGCCAGCTCACCAAAGGGGCGAGGGACTGGCGAAAAACTGTTTTTT. Translation gives CASSPKGRGTGEKLFF.

This chain uses TRBV19 with TRBJ2-1; possibly TRBD2 for D (5 bases). There are 14 residues in the CDR3. V was clipped by 4 bases and J by 4 bases, with 11 bases between them. CDR1 is LNHDA, CDR2 SQIVND, per germline (reference sequence). The CDR3 region is CASSTWRGYNEQFF. The CDR3 bases are TGTGCCAGTAGTACCTGGAGAGGGTACAATGAGCAGTTCTTC.

The chain combines TRBV6-5 with TRBJ1-2; maybe TRBD1 (5 bases). V was pared by 8 bases and J by 4 bases, with 14 bases between. Germline V lookup: CDR1 MNHEY, CDR2 SVGAGI. The CDR3 consists of 13 residues. CDR3 nucleotides: TGTGCCAGCCGTGGGGGGGGACTCTATGGCTACACCTTC. Encoded protein: CASRGGGLYGYTF.

This sequence joins TRBV2 and TRBJ2-7; unclear D gene. The CDR3 consists of 15 residues. Trimming pared 4 bases from V and 2 bases from J, leaving 15 bases between. The germline CDR1 and CDR2 sequences are SNHLY and FYNNEI. CDR3 DNA sequence: TGTGCCAGCAGTGGAAGGCTCGACCCCACCTACGAGCAGTACTTC. It encodes CASSGRLDPTYEQYF.

The chain has TRBV30 and TRBJ1-2, with D possibly TRBD1 on 5 matching bases. The CDR3 runs to 15 residues. Trimming left V 4 bases short and J 6 bases short, with 21 bases between. Germline CDR1 reads GTSNPN; CDR2 reads SVGIG (reference sequence). The CDR3 region is CAWTPGQFRADGYTF. The CDR3 DNA follows: TGTGCCTGGACCCCCGGTCAGTTCAGGGCCGATGGCTACACCTTC.

The chain combines TRBV4-1 with TRBJ1-6; 9 nucleotides align to TRBD1. Trimming at V came to 2 bases and at J to 7 bases, leaving 9 bases not matched to a gene. Per germline, CDR1 MGHRA and CDR2 YSYEKL. The CDR3 length is 17 residues. For the CDR3, the DNA is TGCGCCAGCAGCCAACCCCTCCGGGACAGGGCGAATTCACCCCTCCACTTT. Its translation is CASSQPLRDRANSPLHF.

This chain links TRBV19 with TRBJ1-2, with 8 bases identical to TRBD1. V shed 4 bases, J shed 4 bases, and the junction held 5 bases outside the gene matches. The CDR3 is 14 amino acids. Germline-derived CDR1 and CDR2 are LNHDA and SQIVND (reference sequence). The CDR3 DNA is TGTGCCAGTAGTAGCGACAGGGGAAGCTATGGCTACACCTTC. Amino acids: CASSSDRGSYGYTF.

This chain links TRBV5-1 with TRBJ2-2; 11 positions agree with TRBD1. V shed 4 bases, J shed 5 bases, and the junction held 7 bases outside the gene matches. Germline assignment: CDR1 SGHRS and CDR2 YFSETQ. This CDR3 region has 16 residues. The CDR3 spells CASSDPGQGVTGELFF. The CDR3 coding sequence is TGCGCCAGCAGCGATCCGGGACAGGGGGTTACCGGGGAGCTGTTTTTT.

The chain links TRBV11-3 to TRBJ2-1; 10 bases agree with TRBD2. The V segment lost 5 bases and the J segment 3 bases; nucleotides outside the gene matches: 10. The germline CDR1 and CDR2 sequences are SGHNT and YENEEA. CDR3 size: 17 residues. The CDR3 DNA reads as TGTGCCAGCAGCAATCAAATCACTAGCGGGGTCTACAATGAGCAGTTCTTC. It yields the protein CASSNQITSGVYNEQFF.

The rearrangement joins TRBV5-1 to TRBJ2-7; D is perhaps TRBD1 (6 bases). CDR3 size: 15 residues. Trimming left V 2 bases short and J 4 bases short, with 16 bases between. The germline gives CDR1 SGHRS, CDR2 YFSETQ. This CDR3 reads CASSFSPPQGYEQYF. The CDR3 DNA is TGCGCCAGCAGCTTTTCCCCTCCTCAGGGGTACGAGCAGTACTTC.

The chain carries TRBV30 and TRBJ1-2; D is possibly TRBD1 (6 bases). V was clipped by 3 bases and J by 0 bases, with 14 bases between them. Germline assignment: CDR1 GTSNPN and CDR2 SVGIG (reference sequence). This CDR3 is built from 15 residues. The CDR3: CAWRGSGAANYGYTF. The CDR3 DNA sequence: TGTGCCTGGAGGGGTTCAGGGGCGGCTAACTATGGCTACACCTTC.

The CDR3, as DNA: TGTGCCAGCAGCCAGGGGTTACAGGGGCCCTCTGGAAACACCATATATTTT. This translates into CASSQGLQGPSGNTIYF. The chain employs TRBV11-2 and TRBJ1-3, with 7 nucleotides matching TRBD1. CDR1 SGHAT and CDR2 FQNNGV come from the germline V gene. The J segment lost 0 bases and the V segment lost 5 bases, leaving 10 bases of the junction unmatched. The CDR3 runs to 17 residues.

This clone was detected only once. V is TRBV5-1 and J is TRBJ1-2, with D maybe TRBD1 (5 bases). Germline values: CDR1 SGHRS, CDR2 YFSETQ. V lost 4 bases to trimming and J lost 0 bases, with 13 bases between them. The length of the CDR3 is 15 residues. CDR3 region: CASSGSGIANYGYTF. The CDR3 DNA reads as TGCGCCAGCAGCGGATCAGGGATAGCTAACTATGGCTACACCTTC.

The chain carries TRBV2 and TRBJ1-4; D is unclear. V lost 6 bases to trimming and J lost 0 bases, with 8 bases between them. The CDR3 contains 14 residues. CDR1 and CDR2 (germline): SNHLY, FYNNEI. CDR3: CASRAAATNEKLFF. DNA of the CDR3: TGTGCCAGCAGGGCAGCAGCAACTAATGAAAAACTGTTTTTT.

This chain links TRBV30 with TRBJ1-5; 7 positions agree with TRBD1. The CDR3 sequence is 16 residues long. J was trimmed by 3 bases and V by 0 bases; bases with no gene match: 8. Germline CDR1 is GTSNPN and CDR2 is SVGIG (reference sequence). The CDR3 nucleotides read TGTGCCTGGAGTGTCCCAGGGGGGTATAACAATCAGCCCCAGCATTTT. It is translated as CAWSVPGGYNNQPQHF.